This T cell receptor beta chain was identified in a study of siplizumab effects on memory and regulatory T cells. The study's findings and limits: A minor share of alloreactive clones matched unstimulated subsets. Unstimulated naive T cells seemed to show more diversity than memory cells did, and they also seemed to be among the major contributors to the alloresponse. With siplizumab, cumulative frequency of CD4+ memory-derived alloreactive sequences dropped significantly. Proliferating siplizumab-culture Tregs lacked confirmation of suppressive function.

The assay was immunoSEQ multiplex PCR, and TCRdb's table has in-frame clones only and misses some. Here the sample spans 100,000 to 120,000 clones, roughly 92% being singletons. As for this clone: The antigen is undetermined.

Trimming took off 4 bases at V and 0 bases at J, with 4 bases between the two ends. This CDR3 region has 12 residues. The germline V gene encodes CDR1 SGHRS and CDR2 YFSETQ. This clonotype was sampled from a human donor in good health. Sequenced material: CD4+ T cells sorted from blood. J is TRBJ2-5 and V is TRBV5-1; D call uncertain. The CDR3 DNA reads as TGCGCCAGCAGCACCTACCAAGAGACCCAGTACTTC. The encoded protein is CASSTYQETQYF.